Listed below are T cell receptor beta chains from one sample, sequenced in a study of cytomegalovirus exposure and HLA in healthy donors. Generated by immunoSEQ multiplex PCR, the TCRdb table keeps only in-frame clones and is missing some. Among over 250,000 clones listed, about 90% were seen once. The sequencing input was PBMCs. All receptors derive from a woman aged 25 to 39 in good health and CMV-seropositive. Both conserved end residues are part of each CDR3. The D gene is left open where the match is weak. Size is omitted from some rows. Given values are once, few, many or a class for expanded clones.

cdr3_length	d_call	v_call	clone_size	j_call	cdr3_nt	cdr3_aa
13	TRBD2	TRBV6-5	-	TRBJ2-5	TGTGCCAGCAGAGGGGCGGGAGAAGAGACCCAGTACTTC	CASRGAGEETQYF
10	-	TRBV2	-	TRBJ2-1	TGTGCCAGCAGTCACAATGAGCAGTTCTTC	CASSHNEQFF
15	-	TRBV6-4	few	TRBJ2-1	TGTGCCAGCAGTGACTCGAACAACGGGTACAATGAGCAGTTCTTC	CASSDSNNGYNEQFF
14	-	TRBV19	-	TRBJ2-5	TGTGCCAGTAGTAAGCGGACACAGCGCGAGACCCAGTACTTC	CASSKRTQRETQYF
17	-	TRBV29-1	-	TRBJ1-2	TGCAGCGTTGCCCCTACCCAGGGCCAGAGATCTGTCGATGGCTACACCTTC	CSVAPTQGQRSVDGYTF
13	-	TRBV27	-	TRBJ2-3	TGTGCCAGCAGTTTATCGGACACGTTTCAGCAGTATTTT	CASSLSDTFQQYF
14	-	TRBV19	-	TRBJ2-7	TGTGCCAGTAGTATGTTCGTTGGCACCTACGAGCAGTACTTC	CASSMFVGTYEQYF
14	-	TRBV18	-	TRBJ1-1	TGTGCCAGCTCACCATTTGCGAGGAACACTGAAGCTTTCTTT	CASSPFARNTEAFF
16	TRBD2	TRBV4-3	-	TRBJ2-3	TGCGCCAGCAGCCAATCTAGCGGGTTGAGGTCAGATACGCAGTATTTT	CASSQSSGLRSDTQYF
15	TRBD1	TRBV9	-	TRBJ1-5	TGTGCCAGCAGCGCTACAGGGGGCCGAGATCAGCCCCAGCATTTT	CASSATGGRDQPQHF
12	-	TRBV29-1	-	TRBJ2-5	TGCAGCGTTGTCGAGGGTGTTGAGACCCAGTACTTC	CSVVEGVETQYF
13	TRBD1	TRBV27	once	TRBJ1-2	TGTGCCAGCAGTTTATACAGGGGGTATGGCTACACCTTC	CASSLYRGYGYTF
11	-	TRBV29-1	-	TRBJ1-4	TGCAGCGTGATCAGGGGTGAAAAACTGTTTTTT	CSVIRGEKLFF
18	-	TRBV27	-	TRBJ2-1	TGTGCCAGCACCCTAAGGATCGACGGATGGAGCTCCTACAATGAGCAGTTCTTC	CASTLRIDGWSSYNEQFF
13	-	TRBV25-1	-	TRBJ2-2	TGTGCCAGCAGTGATTCTAACACCGGGGAGCTGTTTTTT	CASSDSNTGELFF
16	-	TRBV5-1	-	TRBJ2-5	TGCGCCAGCAGCCTGGGTAGTCGGGAGCAGGGGGAGACCCAGTACTTC	CASSLGSREQGETQYF
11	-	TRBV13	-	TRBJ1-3	TGTGCCAGCAGCTCTGGAAACACCATATATTTT	CASSSGNTIYF
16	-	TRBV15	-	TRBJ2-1	TGTGCCACCAGCAGGGGTGGGAGGTCCCCTGGCGTTGAGCAGTTCTTC	CATSRGGRSPGVEQFF
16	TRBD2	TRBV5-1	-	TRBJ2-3	TGCGCCAGCAGCCAGGGACTAGCGGGATATTCAGATACGCAGTATTTT	CASSQGLAGYSDTQYF
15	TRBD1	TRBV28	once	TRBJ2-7	TGTGCCAGCAGTTTGACAGGGGGCGTTTTCTACGAGCAGTACTTC	CASSLTGGVFYEQYF
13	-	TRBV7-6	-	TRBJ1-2	TGTGCCAGCAGCTTAGGGACCATCGGCGACTACACCTTC	CASSLGTIGDYTF
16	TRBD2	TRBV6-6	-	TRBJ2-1	TGTGCCAGCAGTTACCTGACTAGCGGGAGCTACAATGAGCAGTTCTTC	CASSYLTSGSYNEQFF
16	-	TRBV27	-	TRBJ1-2	TGTGCCAGCAGACCCACCACCGGGACCCGGGTAAATGGCTACACCTTC	CASRPTTGTRVNGYTF